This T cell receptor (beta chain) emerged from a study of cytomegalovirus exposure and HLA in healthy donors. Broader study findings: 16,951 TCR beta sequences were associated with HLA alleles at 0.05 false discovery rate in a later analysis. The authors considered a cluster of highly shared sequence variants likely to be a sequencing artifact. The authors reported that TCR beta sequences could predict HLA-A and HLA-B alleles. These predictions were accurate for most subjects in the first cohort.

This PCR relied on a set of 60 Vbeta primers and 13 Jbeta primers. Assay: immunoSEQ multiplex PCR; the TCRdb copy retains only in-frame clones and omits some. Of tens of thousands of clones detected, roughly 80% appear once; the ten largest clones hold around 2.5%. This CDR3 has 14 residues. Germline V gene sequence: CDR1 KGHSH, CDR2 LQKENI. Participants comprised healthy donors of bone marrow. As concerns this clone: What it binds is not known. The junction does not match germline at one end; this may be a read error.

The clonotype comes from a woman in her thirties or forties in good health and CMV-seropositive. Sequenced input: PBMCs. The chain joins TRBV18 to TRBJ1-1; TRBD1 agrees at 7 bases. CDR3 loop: CASSPQGRDTEAFF. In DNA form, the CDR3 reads TGTGCCAGCTCCCCACAGGGGAGGGACACTGAAGCTTTCTTT.